These T cell receptor beta chains were read from a single sample in a study of blood T cell repertoires in COVID-19. This table comes from immunoSEQ multiplex PCR, and its TCRdb copy is limited to in-frame clones, with some not included. The sample includes approximately 160,000 clones, about three quarters of them seen just once. Specimen: peripheral blood. Receptors originate from a man aged 65-85 years with acute or convalescent COVID-19. The CDR3 runs from the conserved cysteine through the conserved F or W. D genes are given only for firm matches. The listing skips clone size in some rows; elsewhere it reads once, few, many or a size class.

TGTGCCAGCAGTTCCTCACAGGGTTGGGGCACTGAAACTTTCTTT | CASSSSQGWGTETFF | . | TRBJ1-1 | TRBV7-6 | .
TGCAGTGCTAGTAAATATTCTAGGGGGGAAGCTTTCTTT | CSASKYSRGEAFF | . | TRBJ1-1 | TRBV20-1 | .
TGTGCCAGTAGTCTGAGGACAAATGAAAAACTGTTTTTT | CASSLRTNEKLFF | . | TRBJ1-4 | TRBV19 | .
TGCAGCGTTGCTAACCAGGACTATGGCTACACCTTC | CSVANQDYGYTF | . | TRBJ1-2 | TRBV29-1 | once
TGCGCCAGCAGCTTGGAATTCACCGGGACAGGGAATAATTCACCCCTCCACTTT | CASSLEFTGTGNNSPLHF | TRBD1 | TRBJ1-6 | TRBV5-1 | .
TGTGCCAGTAGTATAAAAGGCGCGGGAACGATCAATCAGCCCCAGCATTTT | CASSIKGAGTINQPQHF | . | TRBJ1-5 | TRBV19 | .
TGTGCCACCAGTGATTACGCAGGGAGGGCAGATACGCAGTATTTT | CATSDYAGRADTQYF | TRBD2 | TRBJ2-3 | TRBV24-1 | few
TGTGCCAGCAGCGCCCACGGGACAGACAATCAGCCCCAGCATTTT | CASSAHGTDNQPQHF | TRBD1 | TRBJ1-5 | TRBV5-5 | .
TGTGCCAGCAGCTCCCGGACAGGGGTTGCGGGAAACACCATATATTTT | CASSSRTGVAGNTIYF | TRBD1 | TRBJ1-3 | TRBV7-9 | .
TGTGCCAGCAGCGACAGGGGGCGAGAGACCCAGTACTTC | CASSDRGRETQYF | TRBD1 | TRBJ2-5 | TRBV12-3/TRBV12-4 | .
TGTGCCAGCAGTGAATCTTGGGCATATAGCTCCTACGAGCAGTACTTC | CASSESWAYSSYEQYF | . | TRBJ2-7 | TRBV6-1 | .
TGTGCCTGGACGGGGGGGGTGGTCGGAGAGACCCAGTACTTC | CAWTGGVVGETQYF | TRBD2 | TRBJ2-5 | TRBV30 | once
TGCGCCAGCAGCACTCCAGGGGAGACCCAGTACTTC | CASSTPGETQYF | . | TRBJ2-5 | TRBV5-1 | .
TGCGCCAGCAGCCTACGGGACAGCGGGTACAATGAGCAGTTCTTC | CASSLRDSGYNEQFF | . | TRBJ2-1 | TRBV5-1 | .
TGTGCCAGCTCACCCGGGGGACAGGGGAACACCGGGGAGCTGTTTTTT | CASSPGGQGNTGELFF | TRBD1 | TRBJ2-2 | TRBV18 | many
TGTGCCAGCAGCCCCGAGGTACCTCAACTAGGGCAGTACTTC | CASSPEVPQLGQYF | . | TRBJ2-7 | TRBV7-9 | once
TGTGCCAGCAGCCAAGACCCCTCTAAAACAGTGGGCTCCTATAATTCACCCCTCCACTTT | CASSQDPSKTVGSYNSPLHF | . | TRBJ1-6 | TRBV3-1/TRBV3-2 | few
TGCGCCAGCAGCTTAAGGGCAGGGGCGAACACTGAAGCTTTCTTT | CASSLRAGANTEAFF | . | TRBJ1-1 | TRBV5-1 | once
TGCGCCAGCAGCTTGGAGAGCTTAGCGAACACCGGGGAGCTGTTTTTT | CASSLESLANTGELFF | . | TRBJ2-2 | TRBV5-1 | .
TGTGCCAGCAGCTTAGGCGGGGAAGATACGCAGTATTTT | CASSLGGEDTQYF | . | TRBJ2-3 | TRBV11-1 | .
TGCGCCAGCAGCCCAGGGGGCTCGGCGGGAGAAAAACTGTTTTTT | CASSPGGSAGEKLFF | TRBD1 | TRBJ1-4 | TRBV4-1 | .
TGTGCCAGCAGTTTACCCCATGGGAGGGCCATTTCGTACTTC | CASSLPHGRAISYF | TRBD2 | TRBJ2-5 | TRBV28 | .
TGTGCCAGCAGGCGAGATCCTTCCTACGAGCAGTACTTC | CASRRDPSYEQYF | . | TRBJ2-7 | TRBV5-6 | .
TGTGCCAGCTCACCCGGGACAGGGAACTATGGCTACACCTTC | CASSPGTGNYGYTF | TRBD1 | TRBJ1-2 | TRBV18 | .
TGTGCCAGCAGCTTTCTCGGGACTAGCATAACTGCAGATACGCAGTATTTT | CASSFLGTSITADTQYF | TRBD2 | TRBJ2-3 | TRBV7-9 | .
TGTGCCAGCTCACTCGGGACAGGGGAGACTGAAGCTTTCTTT | CASSLGTGETEAFF | TRBD1 | TRBJ1-1 | TRBV18 | once
TGTGCCAGCTCACCACCCGGGGTCAATGAGCAGTTCTTC | CASSPPGVNEQFF | . | TRBJ2-1 | TRBV18 | .
TGTGCCAGCAGCCAAGGTGAACGAGCCACCGAAGAGACCCAGTACTTC | CASSQGERATEETQYF | . | TRBJ2-5 | TRBV4-2 | .
TGTGCCAGCAGTGAAAGTGACAGCCCGAATTCACCCCTCCACTTT | CASSESDSPNSPLHF | . | TRBJ1-6 | TRBV25-1 | many
TGTGCCAGTAGGGGGACTAGCCTCCCCTACAATGAGCAGTTCTTC | CASRGTSLPYNEQFF | TRBD2 | TRBJ2-1 | TRBV19 | .
TGTGCCAGCAGTTTACAGGGGAACACTGAAGCTTTCTTT | CASSLQGNTEAFF | . | TRBJ1-1 | TRBV27 | .
TGTGCCAGCGCAGTAGCGGGAAACTACAATGAGCAGTTCTTC | CASAVAGNYNEQFF | TRBD2 | TRBJ2-1 | TRBV9 | .
TGTGCCAGTATTGGGGACAGACTAGGGGGGAACACTGAAGCTTTCTTT | CASIGDRLGGNTEAFF | TRBD1 | TRBJ1-1 | TRBV19 | .
TGTGCCAGCAGCTTGACAGGGGGGAACACTGAAGCTTTCTTT | CASSLTGGNTEAFF | TRBD1 | TRBJ1-1 | TRBV7-9 | .
TGTGCCAGCAGCCTATGGACTAGCTCCCCAGATACGCAGTATTTT | CASSLWTSSPDTQYF | TRBD2 | TRBJ2-3 | TRBV7-6 | .
TGTGCCAGCAGCTTAGGAGAGTTTTCCTACGAGCAGTACTTC | CASSLGEFSYEQYF | . | TRBJ2-7 | TRBV7-8 | .
TGTGCCAGCGGTCCCGGGAACTTCTATGGCTACACCTTC | CASGPGNFYGYTF | . | TRBJ1-2 | TRBV28 | .
TGCGCCAGCAGCACAGGGCCCGGAAACACCATATATTTT | CASSTGPGNTIYF | . | TRBJ1-3 | TRBV5-1 | .
TGTGCCAGCTCACCGCTTCCGGGACAGGGCGACACTGAAGCTTTCTTT | CASSPLPGQGDTEAFF | TRBD1 | TRBJ1-1 | TRBV18 | once
TGTGCCAGCAGCTTAGGCACAGGGGGCTGGCAGCCCCAGCATTTT | CASSLGTGGWQPQHF | TRBD1 | TRBJ1-5 | TRBV11-2 | once
TGTGCCAGCAGCTTGCTCCAACAGGGGACGTCTGGAAACACCATATATTTT | CASSLLQQGTSGNTIYF | TRBD1 | TRBJ1-3 | TRBV5-6 | .
TGTGCCAGCAGCACCAGGGCGGGGGATGGCTACACCTTC | CASSTRAGDGYTF | . | TRBJ1-2 | TRBV7-3 | .
TGTGCCAGCGGACTTTTGGGGGGTCCTAACACCGGGGAGCTGTTTTTT | CASGLLGGPNTGELFF | . | TRBJ2-2 | TRBV3-1/TRBV3-2 | .
TGTGCTAGTGGTTTGGCGGACTTGCCCTCCTACAATGAGCAGTTCTTC | CASGLADLPSYNEQFF | . | TRBJ2-1 | TRBV12-5 | .
TGTGCCAGCGCAATGGGACAGGCCCCAGAAAAACTGTTTTTT | CASAMGQAPEKLFF | TRBD1 | TRBJ1-4 | TRBV18 | .
TGTGCCAGCAGTGGACGACTAGCGGGACGCTACAATGAGCAGTTCTTC | CASSGRLAGRYNEQFF | TRBD2 | TRBJ2-1 | TRBV25-1 | .
TGTGCCAGCAGCCCCCCAGCGGGAGTTAAGGGCAATGAGCAGTTCTTC | CASSPPAGVKGNEQFF | TRBD2 | TRBJ2-1 | TRBV28 | .
TGTGCCAGCAGTGGACAGCTTTTCAATCAGCCCCAGCATTTT | CASSGQLFNQPQHF | . | TRBJ1-5 | TRBV28 | .
TGTGCCAGCAGACAGCGGGAGGGGAACGGGGAGCTGTTTTTT | CASRQREGNGELFF | TRBD2 | TRBJ2-2 | TRBV7-6 | .
TGCGCCAGCAGCTTGGAGGGGCCCTTCGCCTACGAGCAGTACTTC | CASSLEGPFAYEQYF | . | TRBJ2-7 | TRBV5-1 | .
TGTGCCAGCAGCATTCTAGCGGGAGGAATTGAGACCCAGTACTTC | CASSILAGGIETQYF | TRBD2 | TRBJ2-5 | TRBV28 | .
TGTGCCTGTATATTAGCGGGATCCTACGAGCAGTACTTC | CACILAGSYEQYF | TRBD2 | TRBJ2-7 | TRBV30 | .